A selection of T cell receptor beta chains follows, all from one sample in a study of Ad26.COV2.S vaccination and SARS-CoV-2 variants. TCRdb's copy holds only in-frame clones and misses some; the assay was immunoSEQ multiplex PCR. The sample includes a few hundred thousand clones, 83% of them seen just once. Material: peripheral blood, obtained in a trial of Ad26.COV2.S vaccine versus placebo. The receptors come from a person between 18 and 65 years old who received the Ad26.COV2.S COVID-19 vaccine or a placebo. Each CDR3 is given with its conserved first and last residue. D genes are given only for firm matches. Expanded clones get a size class; other rows say once, few or many, or leave the size out.

j_gene: TRBJ2-7
v_gene: TRBV27
abundance: few
d_gene: -
CDR3nt: TGTGCCAGCAGTCGAACTGGCCCCAGGTACGAGCAGTACTTC
CDR3aa: CASSRTGPRYEQYF

j_gene: TRBJ2-5
v_gene: TRBV6-1
abundance: -
d_gene: TRBD2
CDR3nt: TGTGCCAGCAGTGACGGGAGGGTAGAGACCCAGTACTTC
CDR3aa: CASSDGRVETQYF

j_gene: TRBJ2-7
v_gene: TRBV3-1/TRBV3-2
abundance: -
d_gene: -
CDR3nt: TGTGCCAGCAGCCTATCGCTAGGGGGAAAATACGAGCAGTACTTC
CDR3aa: CASSLSLGGKYEQYF

j_gene: TRBJ2-7
v_gene: TRBV7-3
abundance: -
d_gene: -
CDR3nt: TGTGCCAGCAGCGTAGGGACATACGACTACGAGCAGTACTTC
CDR3aa: CASSVGTYDYEQYF

j_gene: TRBJ2-2
v_gene: TRBV27
abundance: -
d_gene: TRBD1
CDR3nt: TGTGCCAGCACTTTTGAGGGACAGGGCACCGGGGAGCTGTTTTTT
CDR3aa: CASTFEGQGTGELFF

j_gene: TRBJ2-1
v_gene: TRBV5-1
abundance: once
d_gene: -
CDR3nt: TGCGCCAGCAGCTTATCTGGGAGGCTTTCCTACAATGAGCAGTTCTTC
CDR3aa: CASSLSGRLSYNEQFF

j_gene: TRBJ1-2
v_gene: TRBV6-2/TRBV6-3
abundance: many
d_gene: TRBD1
CDR3nt: TGTGCCAGCAGTTACTATCCGGGACAGGGCAGAGGAACGGCCTATGGCTACACCTTC
CDR3aa: CASSYYPGQGRGTAYGYTF

j_gene: TRBJ2-1
v_gene: TRBV5-6
abundance: -
d_gene: -
CDR3nt: TGTGCCAGCAGCTTGTACGGGAGCCTGTACTACAATGAGCAGTTCTTC
CDR3aa: CASSLYGSLYYNEQFF

j_gene: TRBJ2-3
v_gene: TRBV7-3
abundance: -
d_gene: TRBD2
CDR3nt: TGTGCCAGCAGCGCGGGGGGACCGCAGTATTTT
CDR3aa: CASSAGGPQYF

j_gene: TRBJ1-5
v_gene: TRBV5-1
abundance: few
d_gene: -
CDR3nt: TGCGCCAGCAGACCCACAACTCAAAGGGATCAGCCCCAGCATTTT
CDR3aa: CASRPTTQRDQPQHF

j_gene: TRBJ2-5
v_gene: TRBV4-1
abundance: -
d_gene: TRBD2
CDR3nt: TGCGCCAGCAGCCAGCCTCCTCCTAGCGGGAGATTTGAGACCCAGTACTTC
CDR3aa: CASSQPPPSGRFETQYF

j_gene: TRBJ2-1
v_gene: TRBV11-3
abundance: few
d_gene: TRBD2
CDR3nt: TGTGCCAGCAGCTTGGTAGCGGGAACTGAGCAGTTCTTC
CDR3aa: CASSLVAGTEQFF

j_gene: TRBJ1-1
v_gene: TRBV3-1/TRBV3-2
abundance: -
d_gene: -
CDR3nt: TGTGCCAGCAGCCAAGTCGAGGCGGGGCCCGGTGGCCCTAAAGCTTTCTTT
CDR3aa: CASSQVEAGPGGPKAFF

j_gene: TRBJ1-2
v_gene: TRBV3-1/TRBV3-2
abundance: -
d_gene: -
CDR3nt: TGTGCCAGCAGCCAAGGGGTTGGCGGCTACACCTTC
CDR3aa: CASSQGVGGYTF

j_gene: TRBJ1-1
v_gene: TRBV5-4
abundance: -
d_gene: -
CDR3nt: TGTGCCAGCAGCTCTTCCGGCGCGAACACTGAAGCTTTCTTT
CDR3aa: CASSSSGANTEAFF

j_gene: TRBJ1-1
v_gene: TRBV14
abundance: -
d_gene: -
CDR3nt: TGTGCCAGCAGCCAAGCTGGGAGGGAGGCGGAAGCTTTCTTT
CDR3aa: CASSQAGREAEAFF

j_gene: TRBJ1-6
v_gene: TRBV5-1
abundance: -
d_gene: -
CDR3nt: TGCGCCAGCAGCTCCGGACAGTTAAATTCACCCCTCCACTTT
CDR3aa: CASSSGQLNSPLHF

j_gene: TRBJ2-5
v_gene: TRBV7-9
abundance: -
d_gene: -
CDR3nt: TGTGCCAGCAGCTTAATTTCGGAAATCCAAGAGACCCAGTACTTC
CDR3aa: CASSLISEIQETQYF

j_gene: TRBJ2-7
v_gene: TRBV20-1
abundance: -
d_gene: TRBD2
CDR3nt: TGCAGTGCTAGTTCGAGGACTAGACCCAACGAGCAGTACTTC
CDR3aa: CSASSRTRPNEQYF

j_gene: TRBJ2-1
v_gene: TRBV6-5
abundance: once
d_gene: -
CDR3nt: TGTGCCAGCAGTTTGGGGGACCAGCACAATGAGCAGTTCTTC
CDR3aa: CASSLGDQHNEQFF

j_gene: TRBJ2-5
v_gene: TRBV2
abundance: -
d_gene: -
CDR3nt: TGTGCCAGCAGTGAGGGGGAGACCCAGTACTTC
CDR3aa: CASSEGETQYF

j_gene: TRBJ2-2
v_gene: TRBV27
abundance: once
d_gene: -
CDR3nt: TGTGCCAGCAGTTATGCCGCGAACACCGGGGAGCTGTTTTTT
CDR3aa: CASSYAANTGELFF

j_gene: TRBJ2-7
v_gene: TRBV6-2/TRBV6-3
abundance: -
d_gene: TRBD2
CDR3nt: TGTGCCAGCAGTGCGGGACTAGCGGGGGGATTCCTGGAGCAGTACTTC
CDR3aa: CASSAGLAGGFLEQYF

j_gene: TRBJ1-2
v_gene: TRBV2
abundance: -
d_gene: TRBD1
CDR3nt: TGTGCCAGCAGTACAGGGGACTACTATGGCTACACCTTC
CDR3aa: CASSTGDYYGYTF

j_gene: TRBJ1-6
v_gene: TRBV27
abundance: -
d_gene: -
CDR3nt: TGTGCCAGCAGTTTACGCCCCTATTCACCCCTCCACTTT
CDR3aa: CASSLRPYSPLHF

j_gene: TRBJ2-7
v_gene: TRBV6-4
abundance: -
d_gene: -
CDR3nt: TGTGCCAGCCCGGACCCCTACGAGCAGTACTTC
CDR3aa: CASPDPYEQYF

j_gene: TRBJ1-5
v_gene: TRBV6-2/TRBV6-3
abundance: -
d_gene: -
CDR3nt: TGTGCCAGCAGTTACAGCTATAGCAATCAGCCCCAGCATTTT
CDR3aa: CASSYSYSNQPQHF

j_gene: TRBJ1-4
v_gene: TRBV7-9
abundance: few
d_gene: TRBD1
CDR3nt: TGTGCCAGCAGCTTGAGACAGGGCGGCGAAAAACTGTTTTTT
CDR3aa: CASSLRQGGEKLFF

j_gene: TRBJ2-4
v_gene: TRBV6-2/TRBV6-3
abundance: -
d_gene: TRBD1
CDR3nt: TGTGCCAGCAGTTCCGGACAGGGCCTCGCCAAAAACATTCAGTACTTC
CDR3aa: CASSSGQGLAKNIQYF

j_gene: TRBJ1-2
v_gene: TRBV15
abundance: -
d_gene: -
CDR3nt: TGTGCCACCAGCGACTGGTGGGGGGGCTACACCTTC
CDR3aa: CATSDWWGGYTF

j_gene: TRBJ2-2
v_gene: TRBV7-2
abundance: -
d_gene: -
CDR3nt: TGTGCCAGCAGCTTCGGCGGGGGCTCCACCGGGGAGCTGTTTTTT
CDR3aa: CASSFGGGSTGELFF

j_gene: TRBJ1-2
v_gene: TRBV7-9
abundance: -
d_gene: -
CDR3nt: TGTGCCAGCAGCCAGGGCGGAACGGATGGCTACACCTTC
CDR3aa: CASSQGGTDGYTF

j_gene: TRBJ1-4
v_gene: TRBV10-1
abundance: -
d_gene: TRBD1
CDR3nt: TGCGCCAGCAGTCCAGGGGGAGCGGCGTGGGCTAATGAAAAACTGTTTTTT
CDR3aa: CASSPGGAAWANEKLFF

j_gene: TRBJ2-1
v_gene: TRBV7-2
abundance: -
d_gene: TRBD1
CDR3nt: TGTGCCAGCACCTATATGAGACAGGGTACGGGGGAGCAGTTCTTC
CDR3aa: CASTYMRQGTGEQFF

j_gene: TRBJ2-5
v_gene: TRBV29-1
abundance: -
d_gene: -
CDR3nt: TGCAGCGTGGAGGGACAGTCCTTAGGAGAGACCCAGTACTTC
CDR3aa: CSVEGQSLGETQYF

j_gene: TRBJ2-3
v_gene: TRBV12-3/TRBV12-4
abundance: -
d_gene: -
CDR3nt: TGTGCCAGCAGTTTAGAATCAGTTACGCAGTATTTT
CDR3aa: CASSLESVTQYF

j_gene: TRBJ2-1
v_gene: TRBV7-2
abundance: -
d_gene: -
CDR3nt: TGTGCCAGCAGCTCCTACAGGGCTGGGCAGTTCTTC
CDR3aa: CASSSYRAGQFF

j_gene: TRBJ1-3
v_gene: TRBV19
abundance: few
d_gene: -
CDR3nt: TGTGCCAGTAGTATTGCCAGTACCGCTGGAAACACCATATATTTT
CDR3aa: CASSIASTAGNTIYF

j_gene: TRBJ2-2
v_gene: TRBV19
abundance: -
d_gene: -
CDR3nt: TGTGCCAGTAGTATACGGGCAGGGCAAAGGACCGGGGAGCTGTTTTTT
CDR3aa: CASSIRAGQRTGELFF

j_gene: TRBJ2-4
v_gene: TRBV6-1
abundance: -
d_gene: -
CDR3nt: TGTGCCAGCAGTGAATGGGGGGGCCTTGGAAACATTCAGTACTTC
CDR3aa: CASSEWGGLGNIQYF

j_gene: TRBJ2-7
v_gene: TRBV6-5
abundance: -
d_gene: -
CDR3nt: TGTGCCAGCAGCCGGGTCACTAGTTTCGAGCAGTACTTC
CDR3aa: CASSRVTSFEQYF

j_gene: TRBJ2-3
v_gene: TRBV7-3
abundance: -
d_gene: -
CDR3nt: TGTGCCAGCGGCCCAGGGCAGGCGGTTGGGGCAGATACGCAGTATTTT
CDR3aa: CASGPGQAVGADTQYF

j_gene: TRBJ1-2
v_gene: TRBV4-1
abundance: -
d_gene: -
CDR3nt: TGCGCCAGCAGCCAAGGACGGGAACTCTATGGCTACACCTTC
CDR3aa: CASSQGRELYGYTF

j_gene: TRBJ2-7
v_gene: TRBV7-9
abundance: -
d_gene: -
CDR3nt: TGTGCCAGCAGCTTAACCAACCCCGGGGAGCAGTACTTC
CDR3aa: CASSLTNPGEQYF

j_gene: TRBJ2-1
v_gene: TRBV4-1
abundance: -
d_gene: -
CDR3nt: TGCGCCAGCAGCCAAGATACTAGTTACCCCTACAATGAGCAGTTCTTC
CDR3aa: CASSQDTSYPYNEQFF

j_gene: TRBJ2-5
v_gene: TRBV21-1
abundance: -
d_gene: -
CDR3nt: TGTGCCAGCAGCAAAGCGTCGGGACCGTTCCAAGAGACCCAGTACTTC
CDR3aa: CASSKASGPFQETQYF

j_gene: TRBJ1-5
v_gene: TRBV9
abundance: few
d_gene: TRBD1
CDR3nt: TGTGCCAGCAGCGTAGGGGGACAGCCCAATCAGCCCCAGCATTTT
CDR3aa: CASSVGGQPNQPQHF

j_gene: TRBJ2-1
v_gene: TRBV5-1
abundance: -
d_gene: TRBD2
CDR3nt: TGCGCCAGCAGCTTACCCGGACTAGCGGGAGGCAATGAGCAGTTCTTC
CDR3aa: CASSLPGLAGGNEQFF

j_gene: TRBJ2-1
v_gene: TRBV7-2
abundance: once
d_gene: -
CDR3nt: TGTGCCAGCAGCTTCGGCAACTACAATGAGCAGTTCTTC
CDR3aa: CASSFGNYNEQFF

j_gene: TRBJ1-2
v_gene: TRBV19
abundance: -
d_gene: -
CDR3nt: TGTGCCAGTAGTAGCGGATTCGGGCCAGGATATGGCTACACCTTC
CDR3aa: CASSSGFGPGYGYTF

j_gene: TRBJ1-1
v_gene: TRBV19
abundance: -
d_gene: TRBD1
CDR3nt: TGTGCCAGCAAGGACAGGGGGCATTCCCCAAACACTGAAGCTTTCTTT
CDR3aa: CASKDRGHSPNTEAFF

j_gene: TRBJ1-1
v_gene: TRBV29-1
abundance: -
d_gene: -
CDR3nt: TGCAGCGTCCCGGCCGAGGGTAAAGCTTTCTTT
CDR3aa: CSVPAEGKAFF

j_gene: TRBJ2-1
v_gene: TRBV2
abundance: -
d_gene: -
CDR3nt: TGTGCCAGCAGTGCGCGTTGGGGATACAATGAGCAGTTCTTC
CDR3aa: CASSARWGYNEQFF

j_gene: TRBJ1-5
v_gene: TRBV27
abundance: few
d_gene: -
CDR3nt: TGTGCCAGCAGTTTATTTTGGTCCGGACGGAGCAATCAGCCCCAGCATTTT
CDR3aa: CASSLFWSGRSNQPQHF

j_gene: TRBJ2-7
v_gene: TRBV9
abundance: -
d_gene: TRBD1
CDR3nt: TGTGCCAGCAGCGTAGGAGGGACAGGCTCCTACGAGCAGTACTTC
CDR3aa: CASSVGGTGSYEQYF